These 25 T cell receptor beta chains share one sample of origin, sequenced in a study of beta chain features in type 1 diabetes. Whole-study findings and limits: For Type 1 diabetes patients, all four CD4+ subsets carried TCRB CDR3s that were moderately but significantly shorter.

Every bit of the isolated RNA underwent reverse transcription, so sequencing read expressed TCRB transcripts. The repertoire was sequenced with immunoSEQ multiplex PCR; TCRdb's copy has only in-frame clones and lacks some. The sample contains about 660,000 clones, more than 13% of which appear only once. Their antigen targets remain unknown. Sequencing used naive CD4+ T cells from blood. The receptors were sampled from a man aged 18 to 29 with type 1 diabetes.

This clone showed up just a few times. The chain is built from TRBV7-6 and TRBJ1-4, with D unresolved. V shed 3 bases and J shed 8 bases, with 13 bases lying between them. The CDR3 is 14 amino acids. Germline V gives CDR1 SGHVS, CDR2 FNYEAQ. The CDR3 sequence is CASSLFPQEEKLFF. CDR3 sequence (DNA): TGTGCCAGCAGCTTGTTTCCCCAGGAAGAAAAACTGTTTTTT.

The chain has TRBV7-2 and TRBJ2-2; D is uncertain. The V and J ends lost 6 bases and 7 bases respectively, with 12 bases between them. CDR1 is SGHTA, CDR2 FQGNSA, per germline. This CDR3 is built from 13 residues. CDR3 protein: CASSPPWGGELFF. In DNA form, the CDR3 reads TGTGCCAGCAGTCCGCCTTGGGGCGGGGAGCTGTTTTTT.

This clone appeared a few times. Different DNA sequences within this sample yield the same CDR3. This chain joins TRBV10-3 and TRBJ2-3; the D gene is possibly TRBD2 (6 bases). The V and J ends lost 3 bases and 3 bases respectively, with 7 bases between them. The CDR3 is made up of 13 amino acids. The V gene's germline CDR1 is ENHRY and CDR2 SYGVKD. The chain's CDR3 is CAISEGGTDTQYF. CDR3 bases: TGTGCCATCAGTGAAGGAGGGACAGATACGCAGTATTTT.

The V call is TRBV5-1, the J call TRBJ2-3; D remains unclear. Between the trimmed V and J ends, which lost 5 bases and 0 bases, there was a span of 7 bases. The CDR3 loop spans 13 amino acids. CDR1 SGHRS and CDR2 YFSETQ come from the germline V gene. The CDR3 DNA reads TGCGCCAGCAGTAGGCATAGCACAGATACGCAGTATTTT. Its translation: CASSRHSTDTQYF. Complete variable domain (other parts from reference TRBV5-1 and TRBJ2-3): KAGVTQTPRYLIKTRGQQVTLSCSPISGHRSVSWYQQTPGQGLQFLFEYFSETQRNKGNFPGRFSGRQFSNSRSEMNVSTLELGDSALYLCASSRHSTDTQYFGPGTRLTVL.

This clone was found a few times. This chain links TRBV20-1 with TRBJ1-2; possible D gene TRBD1, 5 bases. The CDR3 sequence is 11 residues long. Germline V CDR1 and CDR2: DFQATT, SNEGSKA (reference sequence). Trimming pared 7 bases from V and 6 bases from J, leaving 12 bases between. The CDR3 is CSVTRGDGYTF. In DNA, the CDR3 is TGCAGTGTCACCCGGGGGGATGGCTACACCTTC.

This clone has a handful of counts. Additional DNA sequences in this sample encode the identical CDR3. The V gene is TRBV7-3, the J gene TRBJ2-3; D ambiguous. The germline V and J ends were trimmed by 4 bases and 1 base, with 3 bases remaining between them. CDR1 and CDR2 from the germline V gene are SGHTA and FQGTGA. There are 12 residues in the CDR3. The CDR3 DNA reads as TGTGCCAGCAGCTCGCGCACAGATACGCAGTATTTT. This encodes CASSSRTDTQYF.

This clone turned up a few times. V usage is TRBV5-1 and J usage is TRBJ1-1, with D perhaps matching TRBD1 (6 bases). CDR3 length equals 15 residues. The V and J ends lost 4 bases and 3 bases respectively, with 16 bases between them. CDR1 SGHRS and CDR2 YFSETQ come from the germline V gene. The CDR3 sequence is CASSRDSGADTEAFF. The CDR3 DNA sequence: TGCGCCAGCAGCCGTGATTCGGGGGCGGACACTGAAGCTTTCTTT.

V is TRBV28 and J is TRBJ2-7, with D tentatively TRBD1 (5 bases). V shed 5 bases and J shed 0 bases, with 17 bases lying between them. The germline CDR1 and CDR2 sequences are MDHEN and SYDVKM. The CDR3 covers 16 residues. The CDR3 region has the DNA TGTGCCAGCAGTAGTACAGGAATTCAATTCTCCTACGAGCAGTACTTC. Translated, it gives CASSSTGIQFSYEQYF.

The chain is built from TRBV30 and TRBJ2-7; 8 bases fit TRBD1. The CDR3 spans 13 residues. CDR1 is GTSNPN, CDR2 SVGIG, per germline (reference sequence). The V and J ends lost 8 bases and 7 bases, in that order; junction bases with no gene match: 13. The CDR3 protein is CASSGQGEVEQYF. For the CDR3, the DNA is TGTGCCAGCTCCGGACAGGGCGAGGTTGAGCAGTACTTC.

V usage is TRBV5-6 and J usage is TRBJ1-5; TRBD1 might be the D (5 bases). Trimming left V 2 bases short and J 4 bases short, with 16 bases between. The CDR3 covers 16 residues. CDR1 and CDR2 from the germline V gene are SGHDT and YYEEEE. The DNA of the CDR3 is TGTGCCAGCAGCTTCGTCGGCCAGGGAGAAAATCAGCCCCAGCATTTT. Its protein product is CASSFVGQGENQPQHF.

In this sample, this clone turned up a few times. V usage is TRBV5-1 and J usage is TRBJ2-1; 9 bases align to TRBD1. Trimming at V came to 3 bases and at J to 7 bases, leaving 11 bases not matched to a gene. CDR1 is SGHRS and CDR2 is YFSETQ in the germline V gene. The CDR3 consists of 16 residues. The CDR3 sequence is CASSSPPGQGKNEQFF. The CDR3, as DNA: TGCGCCAGCAGCTCCCCCCCGGGACAGGGCAAAAATGAGCAGTTCTTC.

This clone came up a few times. This chain links TRBV13 with TRBJ2-5; D perhaps matches TRBD1 (6 bases). V was shortened by 2 bases and J by 4 bases, with 8 bases between the two germline ends. The CDR3 consists of 13 residues. Germline loops: CDR1 PRHDT, CDR2 FYEKMQ (reference sequence). CDR3 sequence: CASSLWGRETQYF. CDR3 bases: TGTGCCAGCAGCTTATGGGGGCGAGAGACCCAGTACTTC.

V usage is TRBV28 and J usage is TRBJ2-1, with D maybe TRBD2 (6 bases). This CDR3 has 14 amino acids. Germline values: CDR1 MDHEN, CDR2 SYDVKM. V was clipped by 5 bases and J by 9 bases, with 17 bases between them. CDR3: CASSQPGTLREQFF. CDR3 DNA sequence: TGTGCCAGCAGTCAACCCGGGACTCTCCGTGAGCAGTTCTTC.

This clone was counted a few times. The chain links TRBV11-2 to TRBJ1-1; D is ambiguous. The CDR3 has 12 amino acids. Deletions cut 2 bases from V and 7 bases from J, with 8 bases between. The germline CDR1 and CDR2 sequences are SGHAT and FQNNGV. CDR3 DNA sequence: TGTGCCAGCAGCTTACGTCAAAATGAAGCTTTCTTT. Amino acids: CASSLRQNEAFF.

The gene calls are TRBV2 and TRBJ1-1; no reliable D call. Germline V gives CDR1 SNHLY, CDR2 FYNNEI. With 0 bases removed from V and 5 bases from J, the gap between germline ends came to 7 bases. The CDR3 covers 13 residues. The CDR3 sequence is CASSEARVTEAFF. The CDR3 DNA sequence: TGTGCCAGCAGTGAAGCGCGAGTGACTGAAGCTTTCTTT.

The genes are TRBV11-1 and TRBJ2-7, with a possible D match to TRBD1 (6 bases). The CDR3 has 15 residues. V dropped 5 bases and J dropped 2 bases, with 16 bases sitting between them. Germline V gene data show CDR1 as SGHAT and CDR2 as FQDESV (reference sequence). The CDR3 reads CASSPGTNSAYEQYF. Here the CDR3 DNA reads TGTGCCAGCAGCCCTGGGACAAATTCGGCCTACGAGCAGTACTTC.

This clone has only a few counts. This chain uses TRBV5-1 with TRBJ2-1, with 9 bases that match TRBD2. Germline V gene data show CDR1 as SGHRS and CDR2 as YFSETQ. J lost 0 bases, V lost 6 bases, and 13 bases had no gene match. This CDR3 has 18 amino acids. The CDR3 coding sequence is TGCGCCAGCACCTTTCGGAGCGGGGGGCCGAGCTCCTACAATGAGCAGTTCTTC. This codes for CASTFRSGGPSSYNEQFF.

The chain employs TRBV18 and TRBJ2-7; D is unclear. The CDR3 contains 13 residues. With 2 bases removed from V and 3 bases from J, the gap between germline ends came to 8 bases. Germline V CDR1 and CDR2: KGHSH, LQKENI. The CDR3 here is CASSPTEDYEQYF. The CDR3 DNA is TGTGCCAGCTCACCAACAGAGGACTACGAGCAGTACTTC. The whole variable domain, filled in from reference TRBV18 and TRBJ2-7, reads NAGVMQNPRHLVRRRGQEARLRCSPMKGHSHVYWYRQLPEEGLKFMVYLQKENIIDESGMPKERFSAEFPKEGPSILRIQQVVRGDSAAYFCASSPTEDYEQYFGPGTRLTVT.

This clone was seen only a few times. The chain employs TRBV9 and TRBJ2-5, with 9 bases matching TRBD1. The CDR3 spans 16 residues. Germline CDR1 is SGDLS and CDR2 is YYNGEE. V shed 2 bases, J shed 3 bases, and the junction held 8 bases outside the gene matches. CDR3 in amino acids: CASSVGGRDREETQYF. The CDR3, as DNA: TGTGCCAGCAGCGTGGGGGGCCGGGACAGGGAAGAGACCCAGTACTTC.

This clone was detected only a few times. The chain employs TRBV10-3 and TRBJ2-4; no reliable D call. The CDR3 length is 15 residues. Trimming stripped 3 bases from V and 0 bases from J, with 9 bases between. Germline CDR1 and CDR2: ENHRY and SYGVKD. CDR3 sequence (DNA): TGTGCCATCAGTGACAGTACCCTAGCCAAAAACATTCAGTACTTC. Translating it yields CAISDSTLAKNIQYF.

The J gene is TRBJ1-4, the V gene TRBV7-2; 8 bases line up with TRBD1. The CDR3 sequence is 14 residues long. The germline CDR1 and CDR2 sequences are SGHTA and FQGNSA. With 5 bases clipped from V and 8 bases from J, the junction kept 7 bases outside the gene matches. The CDR3 DNA is TGTGCCAGCAGCCCCCACAGGGGGGGCGAAAAACTGTTTTTT. Protein product: CASSPHRGGEKLFF.

For this clone: An end of the junction does not agree with germline; a read error may underlie this. The V gene is TRBV7-2, the J gene TRBJ2-5; 9 positions agree with TRBD2. The CDR3 contains 12 residues. Germline-derived CDR1 and CDR2 are SGHTA and FQGNSA. This chain's CDR3 is CASSSPPSGVHF. For the CDR3, the DNA is TGTGCCAGCAGCTCCCCTCCTAGCGGGGTACACTTC.

V gene TRBV7-2 combines with J gene TRBJ1-5; D possibly corresponds to TRBD1 (6 bases). V gave up 4 bases and J gave up 0 bases, with 13 bases separating them. This CDR3 is built from 16 residues. Per the germline V gene, CDR1 is SGHTA and CDR2 is FQGNSA. CDR3 DNA sequence: TGTGCCAGCAGCTCGACAGGTTACTATAGCAATCAGCCCCAGCATTTT. It codes for CASSSTGYYSNQPQHF.

This clone was recorded a few times. This chain links TRBV15 with TRBJ2-7; TRBD2 is a possible D gene (5 bases). Germline V lookup: CDR1 LNHNV, CDR2 YYDKDF (reference sequence). This CDR3 is built from 16 residues. Trimming took off 1 base at V and 2 bases at J, with 15 bases between the two ends. The CDR3 loop is CATSRGITGSTYEQYF. In DNA, the CDR3 is TGTGCCACCAGCAGAGGAATTACGGGATCAACCTACGAGCAGTACTTC.

The chain has TRBV5-1 and TRBJ1-3; no definite D call. CDR3 length: 13 amino acids. Germline assignment: CDR1 SGHRS and CDR2 YFSETQ. V gave up 0 bases and J gave up 4 bases, with 5 bases separating them. The CDR3 here is CASSLDEGNTIYF. The DNA for the CDR3 is TGCGCCAGCAGCTTGGATGAGGGAAACACCATATATTTT.